The clone carrying this TCR beta chain came up once. CDR1 is MNHEY, CDR2 SVGAGI, per germline. This CDR3 region has 14 residues. Trimming stripped 1 base from V and 5 bases from J, with 11 bases between. This sample is drawn from a study of technical replicates of blood from several donors. Data came from immunoSEQ multiplex PCR; TCRdb stores just in-frame clones and leaves some out. In the table there are 45,000 to 60,000 clones, 90% to 95% of which are singletons. The source is a human donor in good health. Some clones in this sample may be carry-over from other donors' samples. The specimen sequenced was PBMCs. The genes are TRBV6-5 and TRBJ1-1; D unclear. The CDR3 is CASSYFRRGTEAFF. CDR3 coding DNA: TGTGCCAGCAGTTACTTTCGTCGCGGGACTGAAGCTTTCTTT.